This TCR beta chain was found in a study of OX40 agonist ivuxolimab in advanced cancers. Study context: Three patients got partial responses; one had hepatocellular carcinoma and two had cutaneous melanoma.

Only in-frame clones appear in the TCRdb table, and some are missing; sequencing was by immunoSEQ multiplex PCR. This sample has tens of thousands of clones; around 86% occur once, and the top ten carry roughly 25%. V shed 0 bases and J shed 4 bases, with 13 bases lying between them. Germline loops: CDR1 MNHEY, CDR2 SVGAGI. This CDR3 region has 16 residues. V and J are TRBV6-5 and TRBJ2-1; D may be TRBD1 (6 bases). The specimen comprised CD4+ or CD8+ T cells sorted from blood, sampled in a trial of the OX40 agonist ivuxolimab. This clonotype was obtained from an adult with an advanced solid tumor such as melanoma, head and neck, liver or kidney cancer. The CDR3 region has the DNA TGTGCCAGCAGTTACTCGACCAGGGGTGGTTACAATGAGCAGTTCTTC. Translating gives CASSYSTRGGYNEQFF.